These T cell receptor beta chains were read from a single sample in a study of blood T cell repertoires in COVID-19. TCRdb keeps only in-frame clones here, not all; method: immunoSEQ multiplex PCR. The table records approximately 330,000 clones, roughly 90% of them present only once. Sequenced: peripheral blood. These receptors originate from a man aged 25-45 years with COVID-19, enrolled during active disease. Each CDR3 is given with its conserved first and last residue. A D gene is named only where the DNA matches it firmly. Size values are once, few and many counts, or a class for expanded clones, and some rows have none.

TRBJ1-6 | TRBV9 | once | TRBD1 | CASSVRDRGLSPLHF | TGTGCCAGCAGCGTAAGGGACAGGGGGCTTTCACCCCTCCACTTT
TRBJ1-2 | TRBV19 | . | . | CASSKAGNNYGYTF | TGTGCCAGTAGTAAGGCAGGGAATAACTATGGCTACACCTTC
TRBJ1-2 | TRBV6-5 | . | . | CASSFPWGDGYTF | TGTGCCAGCAGTTTCCCATGGGGGGATGGCTACACCTTC
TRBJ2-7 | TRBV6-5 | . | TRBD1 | CASSYTDRGSYEQYF | TGTGCCAGCAGTTATACGGACAGGGGGTCCTACGAGCAGTACTTC
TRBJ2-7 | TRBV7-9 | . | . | CASSLARQGTYEQYF | TGTGCCAGCAGCTTAGCGAGGCAGGGTACCTACGAGCAGTACTTC
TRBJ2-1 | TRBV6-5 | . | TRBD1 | CASSYSGQGNNEQFF | TGTGCCAGCAGTTACTCGGGACAGGGAAACAATGAGCAGTTCTTC
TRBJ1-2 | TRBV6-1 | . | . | CASSEFPRLDYGYTF | TGTGCCAGCAGTGAATTCCCACGTTTAGACTATGGCTACACCTTC
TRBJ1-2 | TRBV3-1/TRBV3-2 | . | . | CASSPNRGSYTF | TGTGCCAGCAGCCCAAATCGGGGAAGCTACACCTTC
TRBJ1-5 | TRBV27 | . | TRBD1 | CASRRDGQGQQPQHF | TGTGCCAGCAGACGGGATGGACAGGGTCAACAACCCCAGCATTTT
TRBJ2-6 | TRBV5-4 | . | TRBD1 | CASSSEGTGYFLSGANVLTF | TGTGCCAGCAGCTCAGAGGGGACAGGGTACTTCCTTTCTGGGGCCAACGTCCTGACTTTC
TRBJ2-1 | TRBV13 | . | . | CASSLTPSVYNEQFF | TGTGCCAGCAGCTTGACCCCTAGCGTTTACAATGAGCAGTTCTTC
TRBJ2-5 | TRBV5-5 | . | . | CASSATLGGETQYF | TGTGCCAGCAGCGCCACGTTAGGCGGGGAGACCCAGTACTTC
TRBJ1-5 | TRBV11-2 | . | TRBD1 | CASSMGTGANPPQPQHF | TGTGCCAGTAGCATGGGGACAGGGGCGAACCCCCCTCAGCCCCAGCATTTT
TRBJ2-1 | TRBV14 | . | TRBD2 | CASSQDWAGVSYNEQFF | TGTGCCAGCAGCCAAGATTGGGCGGGGGTCTCCTACAATGAGCAGTTCTTC
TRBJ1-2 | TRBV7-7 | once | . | CASSYSWARGSREYGYTF | TGTGCCAGCAGCTACAGTTGGGCCAGGGGTAGTAGAGAATATGGCTACACCTTC
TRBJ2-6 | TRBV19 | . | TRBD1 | CASTSDRAGANVLTF | TGTGCCAGTACCTCCGACAGGGCTGGGGCCAACGTCCTGACTTTC
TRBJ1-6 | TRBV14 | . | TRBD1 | CASRHGQGKLNSPLHF | TGTGCCAGCAGGCATGGACAGGGGAAGTTGAATTCACCCCTCCACTTT
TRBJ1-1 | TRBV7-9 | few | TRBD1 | CASPGTGDTEAFF | TGTGCCAGTCCCGGGACAGGGGACACTGAAGCTTTCTTT
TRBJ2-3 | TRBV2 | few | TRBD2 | CASSDPSLAGTSTDTQYF | TGTGCCAGCAGTGACCCCTCTCTAGCGGGCACTAGCACAGATACGCAGTATTTT
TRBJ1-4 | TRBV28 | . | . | CASSASVPTNEKLFF | TGTGCCAGCAGTGCCTCAGTCCCAACTAATGAAAAACTGTTTTTT
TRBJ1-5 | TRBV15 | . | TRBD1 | CATSLDRGNQPQHF | TGTGCCACCAGCCTAGACAGGGGCAATCAGCCCCAGCATTTT
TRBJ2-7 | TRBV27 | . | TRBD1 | CASSARTGSYEQYF | TGTGCCAGCAGTGCCAGGACAGGATCCTACGAGCAGTACTTC
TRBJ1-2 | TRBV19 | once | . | CASSIGGAGYTF | TGTGCCAGTAGTATAGGAGGAGCTGGCTACACCTTC